The 13 T cell receptor beta chains given below trace back to one sample, sequenced in a study of T cells in Graves' hyperthyroidism and ophthalmopathy. The investigators amplified TCR beta CDR3 regions from RNA transcripts. The TCR CDR3 was amplified in a first-round RT-PCR using the HTBI primer set. From the multiplex PCR reads, TCRdb called clonotypes with MiXCR, one entry per CDR3 protein. The sample has approximately 570,000 distinct CDR3 sequences; just under 20% are singletons. Sequencing was performed on blood. The receptors derive from a man aged 35 to 55 with Graves' ophthalmopathy.

This chain links TRBV27 with TRBJ2-5; a possible D gene is TRBD2 (7 bases). Trimming cost V 5 bases and J 5 bases, with 18 bases left between them. This CDR3 has 15 amino acids. CDR1 and CDR2 (germline): MNHEY, SMNVEV (reference sequence). The CDR3 DNA sequence: TGTGCCAGCAGTACCTGGGGGGGCGCGGGTGAGACCCAGTACTTC. It specifies CASSTWGGAGETQYF.

At least ten counts were recorded for this clonotype. The chain is built from TRBV20-1 and TRBJ1-5, with TRBD1 matching over 8 bases. V lost 2 bases to trimming and J lost 3 bases; unmatched junction nucleotides: 6. The CDR3 length is 15 residues. Germline V gene sequence: CDR1 DFQATT, CDR2 SNEGSKA (reference sequence). CDR3 amino acids: CSARFRDRLNQPQHF. In DNA, the CDR3 is TGCAGTGCTAGATTCCGGGACAGGCTCAATCAGCCCCAGCATTTT.

The chain uses TRBV12-3 or TRBV12-4 and TRBJ2-5; D remains unclear. V was clipped by 6 bases and J by 5 bases, with 10 bases between them. This CDR3 spans 12 amino acids. For the CDR3, the DNA is TGTGCCAGCAGCCCCGCCCTGGAGACCCAGTACTTC. Its protein product is CASSPALETQYF.

The chain employs TRBV6-5 and TRBJ2-7; 8 bases match TRBD1. The CDR3 extends over 14 amino acids. V was clipped by 4 bases and J by 5 bases; unmatched bases: 7. In germline, CDR1 is MNHEY, CDR2 SVGAGI. CDR3 loop: CASSLDRVVHEQYF. The CDR3 nucleotides are TGTGCCAGCAGTTTGGACAGGGTAGTCCACGAGCAGTACTTC.

The genes are TRBV9 and TRBJ1-1; TRBD1 matches at 8 bases. Germline V gene sequence: CDR1 SGDLS, CDR2 YYNGEE. This CDR3 has 16 amino acids. Trimming removed 4 bases from V and 2 bases from J; junction bases left unmatched: 10. CDR3 nucleotide sequence: TGTGCCAGCAGCTTTGGACAGGGCATCCGCAACACTGAAGCTTTCTTT. Protein sequence: CASSFGQGIRNTEAFF.

In this sample, this clonotype turned up many times. The chain links TRBV12-3 or TRBV12-4 to TRBJ2-3, with D possibly matching TRBD1 (6 bases). The CDR3 loop spans 13 amino acids. V was shortened by 8 bases and J by 0 bases, with 9 bases between the two germline ends. The DNA for the CDR3 is TGTGCCAGCCTTAGGGGGAGCACAGATACGCAGTATTTT. Amino acids: CASLRGSTDTQYF.

This clonotype was detected ten times or more. V and J are TRBV5-1 and TRBJ1-5; D unresolved. CDR1 and CDR2 (germline): SGHRS, YFSETQ. With 0 bases removed from V and 4 bases from J, the gap between germline ends came to 8 bases. The CDR3 sequence is 14 residues long. The chain's CDR3 is CASSLDMGNQPQHF. The CDR3 region has the DNA TGCGCCAGCAGCTTGGATATGGGGAATCAGCCCCAGCATTTT.

This chain connects TRBV18 to TRBJ2-7; TRBD1 matches at 12 bases. With V trimmed by 2 bases and J by 5 bases, 16 bases remained unmatched. Per germline, CDR1 KGHSH and CDR2 LQKENI. This CDR3 has 19 residues. CDR3 coding DNA: TGTGCCAGCTCACCAGTTGCAGGGACAGGGGGCGCAAGTCTTGACGAGCAGTACTTC. It encodes CASSPVAGTGGASLDEQYF. Together with reference TRBV18 and TRBJ2-7, the CDR3 gives the full variable domain: NAGVMQNPRHLVRRRGQEARLRCSPMKGHSHVYWYRQLPEEGLKFMVYLQKENIIDESGMPKERFSAEFPKEGPSILRIQQVVRGDSAAYFCASSPVAGTGGASLDEQYFGPGTRLTVT.

The table lists this clonotype with a few counts. The chain joins TRBV29-1 to TRBJ1-2; 7 bases line up with TRBD1. V shed 4 bases and J 6 bases; nucleotides not matched to a gene: 11. This CDR3 spans 14 amino acids. Germline V gene sequence: CDR1 SQVTM, CDR2 ANQGSEA. The CDR3 protein is CSVGGGQGGDGYTF. The CDR3 nucleotides are TGCAGCGTTGGGGGGGGGCAGGGGGGCGATGGCTACACCTTC.

This clonotype occurred many times. This chain links TRBV7-2 with TRBJ2-1, with 12 bases that match TRBD2. The CDR3 sequence is 16 residues long. V was pared by 4 bases and J by 9 bases, with 10 bases of the junction left unmatched. Germline CDR1 and CDR2: SGHTA and FQGNSA. CDR3 sequence reads: CASSSSGLAGGGEQFF. CDR3 coding DNA: TGTGCCAGCAGCTCCAGCGGGCTAGCGGGAGGGGGTGAGCAGTTCTTC. The whole variable domain, filled in from reference TRBV7-2 and TRBJ2-1, reads GAGVSQSPSNKVTEKGKDVELRCDPISGHTALYWYRQSLGQGLEFLIYFQGNSAPDKSGLPSDRFSAERTGGSVSTLTIQRTQQEDSAVYLCASSSSGLAGGGEQFFGPGTRLTVL.

This clonotype was observed a few times. This sequence joins TRBV6-1 and TRBJ2-5; no definite D call. V lost 5 bases, J lost 5 bases, and 15 bases lay in between. This CDR3 has 14 amino acids. Germline CDR1 and CDR2: MNHNS and SASEGT. This chain's CDR3 is CASSPLQVMETQYF. The CDR3 DNA is TGTGCCAGCAGTCCTCTCCAGGTTATGGAGACCCAGTACTTC.

This clonotype was counted between two and nine times. The rearrangement links TRBV12-3 or TRBV12-4 to TRBJ2-7, with a possible D match to TRBD2 (5 bases). The ends were cut back, 2 bases at V and 5 bases at J, with 10 bases in the middle. The length of the CDR3 is 13 residues. The CDR3 sequence is CASSLLAPHEQYF. Here the CDR3 DNA reads TGTGCCAGCAGTTTACTAGCCCCCCACGAGCAGTACTTC.

The J gene is TRBJ2-2, the V gene TRBV7-2, with TRBD2 matching 8 bases. The CDR3 runs to 18 residues. The V segment lost 2 bases and the J segment 5 bases; nucleotides outside the gene matches: 13. The germline V gene has CDR1 SGHTA and CDR2 FQGNSA. CDR3 nucleotides: TGTGCCAGCAGCTTAAATGTGGCGGGAGGTCTGGGTACCGGGGAGCTGTTTTTT. Protein: CASSLNVAGGLGTGELFF. Together with reference TRBV7-2 and TRBJ2-2, the CDR3 gives the full variable domain: GAGVSQSPSNKVTEKGKDVELRCDPISGHTALYWYRQSLGQGLEFLIYFQGNSAPDKSGLPSDRFSAERTGGSVSTLTIQRTQQEDSAVYLCASSLNVAGGLGTGELFFGEGSRLTVL.